The next 19 T cell receptor beta chains were all read from a single sample in a study of blood T cell repertoires in COVID-19. Profiled with immunoSEQ multiplex PCR; TCRdb holds only in-frame clones, not every one. The table lists 85,000 to 120,000 clones, about 90% of them singletons, with approximately 2% in the top ten. Sequenced material: peripheral blood. These receptors were collected from a man aged 45 to 65 with active COVID-19.

This clone turned up a few times. J is TRBJ1-1 and V is TRBV19; 8 nucleotides agree with TRBD1. J gave up 0 bases and V 7 bases, and 10 bases lay outside the gene matches. From germline, CDR1 is LNHDA and CDR2 SQIVND (reference sequence). CDR3 size: 16 residues. In DNA, the CDR3 is TGTGCCAGTACAACGACAGGGGACCTTCTGAACACTGAAGCTTTCTTT. Amino acids: CASTTTGDLLNTEAFF. The whole variable domain, remainder taken from reference TRBV19 and TRBJ1-1, is DGGITQSPKYLFRKEGQNVTLSCEQNLNHDAMYWYRQDPGQGLRLIYYSQIVNDFQKGDIAEGYSVSREKKESFPLTVTSAQKNPTAFYLCASTTTGDLLNTEAFFGQGTRLTVV.

V gene TRBV10-2 combines with J gene TRBJ2-7, with 8 bases lining up with TRBD1. CDR3 size: 16 residues. Trimming took 7 bases from V and 0 from J; bases not matched to a gene: 11. Germline CDR1 and CDR2: WSHSY and SAAADI. DNA for the CDR3: TGCGCCAGCACCCAAAATCCCGGGACAGGCTCCTACGAGCAGTACTTC. Translation gives CASTQNPGTGSYEQYF.

This chain links TRBV5-1 with TRBJ2-7; 9 nucleotides line up with TRBD1. The germline gives CDR1 SGHRS, CDR2 YFSETQ. The junction had 6 bases not matched to a gene; V was cut back by 4 bases and J by 4 bases. This CDR3 is built from 14 residues. As DNA, the CDR3 is TGCGCCAGCAGCCTCGGGACAGGGCTATACGAGCAGTACTTC. Translating gives CASSLGTGLYEQYF.

The chain joins TRBV4-3 to TRBJ1-6, with TRBD1 as a possible D gene (5 bases). CDR3 length: 15 amino acids. The V and J ends lost 0 bases and 10 bases respectively, with 13 bases between them. From germline, CDR1 is LGHNA and CDR2 YSLEER. CDR3 sequence reads: CASSQDGRVGSPLHF. The CDR3 DNA reads TGCGCCAGCAGCCAAGATGGCAGGGTCGGCTCACCCCTCCACTTT.

This clone appeared a single time. V usage is TRBV7-9 and J usage is TRBJ1-2, with D possibly TRBD1 on 6 matching bases. The CDR3 extends over 14 amino acids. From germline, CDR1 is SEHNR and CDR2 FQNEAQ (reference sequence). Trimming took off 5 bases at V and 4 bases at J, with 14 bases between the two ends. The CDR3 nucleotides are TGTGCCAGCAGCCTCCCAGGGGCGGGCTATGGCTACACCTTC. Protein: CASSLPGAGYGYTF.

The sample holds one count of this clone. This chain links TRBV3-1 (or the pseudogene TRBV3-2) with TRBJ1-3, with 7 bases identical to TRBD1. The CDR3 runs to 15 residues. Per the germline V gene, CDR1 is LGHDT and CDR2 is YNNKEL (reference sequence). With V trimmed by 5 bases and J by 0 bases, 4 bases remained unmatched. CDR3 amino acids: CASSVRDSSGNTIYF. Here the CDR3 DNA reads TGTGCCAGCAGCGTCCGGGACAGCTCTGGAAACACCATATATTTT.

The chain uses TRBV7-2 and TRBJ1-4, with a weak D call TRBD1 (6 bases). The germline V gene encodes CDR1 SGHTA and CDR2 FQGNSA. The CDR3 has 14 residues. Deletions cut 3 bases from V and 2 bases from J, with 7 bases between. CDR3 DNA: TGTGCCAGCAGCTTTCAGGGGACTAATGAAAAACTGTTTTTT. As protein: CASSFQGTNEKLFF.

The chain joins TRBV6-6 to TRBJ2-5, with TRBD1 identical over 9 bases. Trimming removed 5 bases from V and 1 base from J; junction bases left unmatched: 8. CDR3 length: 16 residues. Germline CDR1 and CDR2: MNHNY and SVGAGI (reference sequence). The CDR3 DNA is TGTGCCAGCAGTACTCAGGACAGGGGATTCCAAGAGACCCAGTACTTC. Residues: CASSTQDRGFQETQYF.

The chain has TRBV18 and TRBJ1-5; 7 nucleotides align to TRBD1. The CDR3 loop spans 13 amino acids. V shed 6 bases, J shed 7 bases, and the junction held 6 bases outside the gene matches. Germline CDR1 is KGHSH and CDR2 is LQKENI. This CDR3 is CASSQEQGQPQHF. In DNA, the CDR3 is TGTGCCAGCTCCCAAGAACAGGGGCAGCCCCAGCATTTT.

This clone has only a few counts. This CDR3 reads CASSYRQGLGTGELFF. As DNA, the CDR3 is TGTGCCAGCAGTTACAGGCAGGGACTGGGCACCGGGGAGCTGTTTTTT. V is TRBV6-6 and J is TRBJ2-2, with D possibly TRBD2 on 6 matching bases. Trimming took off 2 bases at V and 4 bases at J, with 14 bases between the two ends. CDR3 length: 16 residues. Per the germline V gene, CDR1 is MNHNY and CDR2 is SVGAGI (reference sequence).

This clone was seen just once. The rearrangement uses TRBV19 and TRBJ2-2; D might be TRBD2 (6 bases). The CDR3 is 15 residues long. Germline values: CDR1 LNHDA, CDR2 SQIVND (reference sequence). V lost 8 bases to trimming and J lost 1 base, with 14 bases between them. CDR3 amino acids: CASSSPGGNTGELFF. The CDR3, as DNA: TGTGCCAGTTCCTCCCCCGGGGGGAACACCGGGGAGCTGTTTTTT.

This chain links TRBV16 with TRBJ1-2; D ambiguous. Trimming removed 0 bases from V and 3 bases from J, with 8 bases in between. Looked up from germline, CDR1 is KGHSY and CDR2 is FQNENV. This CDR3 is built from 14 residues. CDR3 coding DNA: TGTGCCAGCAGCCAATCGCGGCCGGACTATGGCTACACCTTC. Its translation is CASSQSRPDYGYTF.

The chain has TRBV28 and TRBJ2-3; the match to TRBD2 covers 9 bases. Germline-derived CDR1 and CDR2 are MDHEN and SYDVKM. The V segment lost 7 bases and the J segment 0 bases; nucleotides outside the gene matches: 8. CDR3 size: 16 residues. The CDR3, as DNA: TGTGCCAGCACCTCCTTTAGCGGGGGTAGCACAGATACGCAGTATTTT. Its protein product is CASTSFSGGSTDTQYF.

The V and J genes are TRBV3-1 (or the pseudogene TRBV3-2) and TRBJ1-5, with D unclear. V gave up 5 bases and J gave up 7 bases, with 15 bases separating them. The CDR3 extends over 14 amino acids. Per the germline V gene, CDR1 is LGHDT and CDR2 is YNNKEL (reference sequence). The CDR3 DNA reads as TGTGCCAGCAGCTCCGGTCGAAGTTGGCAGCCCCAGCATTTT. Amino acids: CASSSGRSWQPQHF.

In the case of this clone: The junction and the germline gene differ at one end; a read error may be behind it. The chain combines TRBV9 with TRBJ2-1; 11 bases map to TRBD2. The length of the CDR3 is 14 residues. CDR1 and CDR2 from the germline V gene are SGDLS and YYNGEE. The CDR3 sequence: CASSLAGGVVEQFF. CDR3 in DNA: TGCGCCAGCAGCTTAGCGGGGGGGGTGGTTGAGCAGTTCTTC.

The rearrangement links TRBV6-2 or TRBV6-3 to TRBJ1-2; D gene uncertain. The CDR3 is 14 amino acids. V was cut by 3 bases and J by 0 bases, with 8 bases left in between. From germline, CDR1 is MNHEY and CDR2 SVGEGT. In nucleotides, the CDR3 is TGTGCCAGCAGTTATGCGGTGACTAACTATGGCTACACCTTC. This encodes CASSYAVTNYGYTF.

This clone was picked up a small number of times. The chain has TRBV4-2 and TRBJ1-1, with D perhaps matching TRBD1 (6 bases). CDR3 length: 13 amino acids. Germline CDR1 LGHNA, CDR2 YNFKEQ. V gave up 4 bases and J gave up 4 bases, with 10 bases separating them. The DNA of the CDR3 is TGTGCCAGCAGCCGGGACACGGCCACTGAAGCTTTCTTT. It codes for CASSRDTATEAFF.

The chain joins TRBV2 to TRBJ2-2; 11 nucleotides match TRBD1. Germline CDR1 is SNHLY and CDR2 is FYNNEI. The CDR3 is 16 amino acids. V lost 5 bases, J lost 1 base, and 3 bases stayed unmatched. The CDR3 sequence: CASSRTGGRNTGELFF. CDR3 in DNA: TGTGCCAGCAGTCGGACAGGGGGCAGGAACACCGGGGAGCTGTTTTTT. Full variable domain (outside the CDR3, taken from reference TRBV2 and TRBJ2-2): EPEVTQTPSHQVTQMGQEVILRCVPISNHLYFYWYRQILGQKVEFLVSFYNNEISEKSEIFDDQFSVERPDGSNFTLKIRSTKLEDSAMYFCASSRTGGRNTGELFFGEGSRLTVL.

The chain links TRBV24-1 to TRBJ2-2, with a tentative D call TRBD2 (6 bases). Germline CDR1 is KGHDR and CDR2 is SFDVKD. V shed 3 bases and J shed 7 bases, with 8 bases lying between them. This CDR3 spans 13 amino acids. CDR3 region: CATSDGDFGELFF. The CDR3 region has the DNA TGTGCCACCAGTGATGGGGACTTCGGGGAGCTGTTTTTT.